These 17 T cell receptor beta chains were all obtained from the same sample, sequenced in a study of blood T cell repertoires in COVID-19. Profiling relied on immunoSEQ multiplex PCR, and the TCRdb table lists in-frame clones only, not all of them. The table lists about 190,000 clones, around 84% of them singletons. The sample comprised PBMCs or T cells enriched from blood (not recorded which). The receptors originated from a woman aged 30 to 39 who had recovered from COVID-19.

CDR3 in DNA: TGTGCCAGCAGCTTATCAGAGGGAAGCGATCATTTGTACTTC. As protein: CASSLSEGSDHLYF. The chain carries TRBV7-2 and TRBJ2-4; perhaps TRBD2 as D (5 bases). There are 14 residues in the CDR3. Germline V lookup: CDR1 SGHTA, CDR2 FQGNSA. V dropped 2 bases and J dropped 15 bases, with 20 bases sitting between them.

The CDR3 spells CASSHGVRVGEQYV. The CDR3 DNA reads as TGTGCCAGCAGCCACGGGGTGAGGGTTGGCGAGCAGTACGTC. This rearrangement joins TRBV16 to TRBJ2-7, with a tentative D call TRBD2 (5 bases). The ends were cut back, 3 bases at V and 6 bases at J, with 15 bases in the middle. The CDR3 has 14 residues. The germline V gene has CDR1 KGHSY and CDR2 FQNENV.

V and J are TRBV15 and TRBJ2-4; the match to TRBD1 covers 8 bases. In germline, CDR1 is LNHNV, CDR2 YYDKDF (reference sequence). CDR3 length equals 17 residues. V gave up 0 bases and J gave up 1 base; unmatched junction bases: 5. This CDR3 is CATSRDRTGRAKNIQYF. For the CDR3, the DNA is TGTGCCACCAGCAGAGACCGGACAGGGCGGGCCAAAAACATTCAGTACTTC.

V is TRBV19 and J is TRBJ1-2; TRBD1 agrees at 9 bases. The CDR3 runs to 15 residues. J was trimmed by 2 bases and V by 5 bases; bases with no gene match: 6. Per the germline V gene, CDR1 is LNHDA and CDR2 is SQIVND (reference sequence). The CDR3 nucleotides read TGTGCCAGTAGTTCACAGGGGGCAGGGAACTATGGCTACACCTTC. It is translated as CASSSQGAGNYGYTF.

Only a few counts were recorded for this clone. This specimen includes other DNA sequences encoding the same CDR3. V and J are TRBV12-3 or TRBV12-4 and TRBJ1-1; the D is unclear. The CDR3 contains 13 residues. V was clipped by 5 bases and J by 1 base, with 8 bases between them. The DNA for the CDR3 is TGTGCCAGCAGTCTCGGTCCGAACACTGAAGCTTTCTTT. Its protein product is CASSLGPNTEAFF.

V usage is TRBV28 and J usage is TRBJ1-1, with a possible D match to TRBD1 (6 bases). The CDR3 sequence is 12 residues long. Trimming removed 3 bases at V and 6 bases at J, with 8 bases between. CDR1 and CDR2 from the germline V gene are MDHEN and SYDVKM. Written as DNA, the CDR3 is TGTGCCAGCAGTTTTGAGGGGGCTGAAGCTTTCTTT. Amino acids: CASSFEGAEAFF.

This clone was detected only once. The V and J genes are TRBV10-3 and TRBJ2-1; 10 bases align to TRBD2. The V and J ends lost 4 bases and 9 bases, in that order; junction bases with no gene match: 15. This CDR3 spans 17 amino acids. Germline CDR1 ENHRY, CDR2 SYGVKD. CDR3 amino acids: CAISAPASGGASSEQFF. The DNA of the CDR3 is TGTGCCATCAGTGCACCTGCGAGCGGGGGGGCCTCCAGTGAGCAGTTCTTC.

V usage is TRBV3-1 (or the pseudogene TRBV3-2) and J usage is TRBJ2-3; 7 nucleotides agree with TRBD1. Losses at the gene ends were 3 bases for V and 4 bases for J; bases not matched to a gene: 1. From germline, CDR1 is LGHDT and CDR2 YNNKEL (reference sequence). The CDR3 has 13 amino acids. CDR3 protein: CASSQTGSDTQYF. As DNA, the CDR3 is TGTGCCAGCAGCCAGACAGGGTCAGATACGCAGTATTTT.

The chain carries TRBV28 and TRBJ2-5; 9 bases align to TRBD1. Trimming removed 8 bases from V and 7 bases from J; junction bases left unmatched: 11. The V gene's germline CDR1 is MDHEN and CDR2 SYDVKM. This CDR3 region has 14 residues. CDR3 nucleotides: TGTGCCAGCTGGGACAGGGAAAGGGGAGTGACCCAGTACTTC. Its translation: CASWDRERGVTQYF.

The CDR3 loop is CSVDLGREDQPQHF. CDR3 coding DNA: TGCAGCGTCGACCTCGGGAGGGAAGATCAGCCCCAGCATTTT. V usage is TRBV29-1 and J usage is TRBJ1-5; no clear D. The CDR3 runs to 14 residues. Trimming took 6 bases from V and 5 from J, leaving 17 bases between them. Per germline, CDR1 SQVTM and CDR2 ANQGSEA.

J is TRBJ1-4 and V is TRBV5-5; the D gene is possibly TRBD1 (6 bases). Looked up from germline, CDR1 is SGHKS and CDR2 is YYEKEE (reference sequence). Trimming shortened V by 6 bases and J by 7 bases, and 19 bases separated the two germline ends. CDR3 length: 15 residues. The CDR3 protein is CASTSWGGQVEKLFF. The CDR3, as DNA: TGTGCCAGCACCTCCTGGGGGGGGCAAGTTGAAAAACTGTTTTTT.

V gene TRBV30 combines with J gene TRBJ1-1, with 8 bases aligning to TRBD1. Trimming took 8 bases from V and 5 from J; bases not matched to a gene: 10. The CDR3 consists of 13 residues. The germline CDR1 and CDR2 sequences are GTSNPN and SVGIG (reference sequence). In DNA form, the CDR3 reads TGTGCCCGATCACAGGGGGGTTGGACTGAAGCTTTCTTT. Its translation: CARSQGGWTEAFF.

V gene TRBV10-1 combines with J gene TRBJ1-1; D is perhaps TRBD1 (6 bases). The V end lost 3 bases, the J end lost 3 bases, and 14 bases lay between the germline ends. The CDR3 contains 15 residues. Per germline, CDR1 WNHNN and CDR2 SYGVQD (reference sequence). The CDR3 sequence: CASSEGGARHTEAFF. The CDR3 nucleotides read TGCGCCAGCAGTGAAGGGGGGGCGCGTCACACTGAAGCTTTCTTT.

The chain is built from TRBV12-1 and TRBJ2-6; the D call in the table, TRBD1, was not verified against the DNA. TRBV12-1 is noted as a pseudogene. CDR3 length equals 16 residues. The CDR3 protein is CASSFRPHSGANVLTF. The CDR3 DNA reads as TGTGCCAGCAGCTTCAGGCCTCACTCTGGGGCCAACGTCCTGACTTTC.

This chain joins TRBV10-3 and TRBJ1-5, with TRBD1 matching over 8 bases. Looked up from germline, CDR1 is ENHRY and CDR2 is SYGVKD. V lost 3 bases and J lost 4; bases outside the gene matches: 5. The CDR3 length is 15 residues. The CDR3 is CAISDRGQGNQPQHF. CDR3 DNA sequence: TGTGCCATCAGTGACCGAGGACAGGGAAATCAGCCCCAGCATTTT.

The count of this clone is one. The chain couples TRBV11-2 to TRBJ1-5, with no clear D. V lost 5 bases and J 3 bases, leaving 8 bases between the germline ends. Germline CDR1 reads SGHAT; CDR2 reads FQNNGV. The CDR3 consists of 13 residues. The CDR3: CASSVTTNQPQHF. The CDR3 DNA reads as TGTGCCAGCAGCGTGACAACCAATCAGCCCCAGCATTTT.

The J gene is TRBJ1-5, the V gene TRBV28; TRBD1 matches 7 bases. This CDR3 has 15 amino acids. The V and J ends lost 7 bases and 6 bases, in that order; junction bases with no gene match: 12. Germline CDR1 and CDR2: MDHEN and SYDVKM. CDR3 nucleotide sequence: TGTGCCAGCACGACAGGGAATGAGTTGAGTCAGCCCCAGCATTTT. This gives the protein CASTTGNELSQPQHF.